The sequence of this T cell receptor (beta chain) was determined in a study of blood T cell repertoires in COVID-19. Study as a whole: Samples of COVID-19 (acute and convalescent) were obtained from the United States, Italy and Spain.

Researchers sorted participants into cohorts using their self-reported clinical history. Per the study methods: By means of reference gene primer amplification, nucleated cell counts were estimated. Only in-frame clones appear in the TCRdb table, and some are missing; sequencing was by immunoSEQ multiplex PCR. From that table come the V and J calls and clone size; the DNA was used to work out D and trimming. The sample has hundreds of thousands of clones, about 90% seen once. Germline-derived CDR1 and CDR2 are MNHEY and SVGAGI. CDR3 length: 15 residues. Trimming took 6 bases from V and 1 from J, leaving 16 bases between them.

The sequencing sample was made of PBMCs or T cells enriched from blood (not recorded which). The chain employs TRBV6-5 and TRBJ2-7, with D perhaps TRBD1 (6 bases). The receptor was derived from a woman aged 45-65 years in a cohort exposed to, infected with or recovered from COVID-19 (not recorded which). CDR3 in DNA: TGTGCCAGCAGCCTTGAACAGGGATCTTCCTACGAGCAGTACTTC. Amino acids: CASSLEQGSSYEQYF.